These 15 T cell receptor beta chains were all obtained from the same sample, sequenced in a study of T cells expressing NK-cell markers. For each CDR3 protein, TCRdb gives one entry from its re-call of the 5' RACE reads, without DNA. Its table lists tens of thousands of distinct CDR3 sequences. Sequenced input: blood T cells: a sorted CD56 or NKG2C T cell subset, CD4+ or CD8+ T cells, or bulk PBMC T cells (not recorded which). The receptors come from a woman aged 18-70 years in good health.

CDR3 region: CASSTLQGVNEQYF. The genes are TRBV7-8 and TRBJ2-7; with no DNA, the TCRdb D assignment of TRBD1 cannot be verified. The germline CDR1 and CDR2 sequences are SGHVS and FQNEAQ. This CDR3 is built from 14 residues.

The chain joins TRBV18 to TRBJ1-5; the TCRdb D gene call, TRBD1, has no DNA to confirm it. The CDR3 is 15 residues long. Germline assignment: CDR1 KGHSH and CDR2 LQKENI. CDR3 region: CASSRDRGTNQPQHF.

The gene calls are TRBV27 and TRBJ2-1. The CDR3 is 12 residues long. CDR1 is MNHEY and CDR2 is SMNVEV in the germline V gene (reference sequence). The CDR3 here is CASSFGWNEQFF.

This chain links TRBV15 with TRBJ2-1; TCRdb picks TRBD1, but there is no DNA to check that call. Germline-derived CDR1 and CDR2 are LNHNV and YYDKDF (reference sequence). This CDR3 is 14 amino acids long. Here the CDR3 reads CATSGLTGDNEQFF.

The rearrangement uses TRBV5-1 and TRBJ2-7; lacking DNA, the TRBD1 call made by TCRdb goes unchecked. Germline V lookup: CDR1 SGHRS, CDR2 YFSETQ. CDR3 length equals 14 residues. The CDR3 spells CASSDGQGTYEQYF. The complete variable domain, with remaining parts taken from reference TRBV5-1 and TRBJ2-7, reads KAGVTQTPRYLIKTRGQQVTLSCSPISGHRSVSWYQQTPGQGLQFLFEYFSETQRNKGNFPGRFSGRQFSNSRSEMNVSTLELGDSALYLCASSDGQGTYEQYFGPGTRLTVT.

This sequence joins TRBV5-1 and TRBJ2-1; the D call from TCRdb, TRBD1, cannot be confirmed without DNA. CDR3 length: 15 residues. Germline V CDR1 and CDR2: SGHRS, YFSETQ. The CDR3 is CASSLAFEGTNEQFF.

The chain is built from TRBV20-1 and TRBJ1-5; the TRBD1 assignment by TCRdb is unverifiable without DNA. This CDR3 contains 15 residues. Germline CDR1 is DFQATT and CDR2 is SNEGSKA (reference sequence). This chain's CDR3 is CSARAKDRDNQPQHF.

The rearrangement uses TRBV11-1 and TRBJ1-4; the D gene TCRdb calls, TRBD1, cannot be checked with no DNA. Germline V gene lookup returns CDR1 SGHAT and CDR2 FQDESV (reference sequence). The CDR3 totals 19 residues. The CDR3 protein is CASSLFPPGTGATNEKLFF.

The V and J genes are TRBV11-2 and TRBJ2-2; TCRdb gives TRBD2 as the D gene, but with no DNA this cannot be confirmed. The germline V gene has CDR1 SGHAT and CDR2 FQNNGV. The CDR3 is made up of 15 amino acids. This CDR3 is CASSSSGPPPGELFF.

J is TRBJ2-7 and V is TRBV27; TCRdb outputs TRBD2, but without DNA this stays unchecked. This CDR3 is built from 15 residues. Per the germline V gene, CDR1 is MNHEY and CDR2 is SMNVEV (reference sequence). CDR3 residues: CASSFSVEADYEQYF.

The V gene is TRBV4-1, the J gene TRBJ1-1; the D gene TCRdb calls, TRBD1, cannot be checked with no DNA. Germline lookup yields CDR1 MGHRA and CDR2 YSYEKL. The length of the CDR3 is 15 residues. The CDR3 sequence is CASSQSVTANTEAFF.

This chain uses TRBV5-5 with TRBJ1-5; TCRdb's assignment of TRBD1 cannot be checked, as there is no DNA. CDR3 length equals 14 residues. Germline CDR1 is SGHKS and CDR2 is YYEKEE (reference sequence). CDR3 in amino acids: CASSLEGSGQPQHF.

The chain has TRBV5-1 and TRBJ2-7; the TCRdb D gene call, TRBD1, has no DNA to confirm it. CDR3 length: 14 residues. CDR1 and CDR2 (germline): SGHRS, YFSETQ. The CDR3: CASSPRGPAYEQYF.

The V gene is TRBV12-3 or TRBV12-4, the J gene TRBJ2-5; the TRBD2 assignment by TCRdb is unverifiable without DNA. This CDR3 contains 16 residues. The CDR3 protein is CASSHLAGEEGETQYF.

The chain couples TRBV2 to TRBJ1-5. Germline V gene data show CDR1 as SNHLY and CDR2 as FYNNEI. This CDR3 has 15 amino acids. This chain's CDR3 is CASSERGLGLQPQHF.